The clone carrying this T cell receptor (beta chain) has just a few counts. This sample is part of a study of blood T cell repertoires in COVID-19. Study overall: Specimens from acute and convalescent COVID-19 originated in the United States, Italy and Spain. Nucleic acid was either cDNA or gDNA, and it came from T cells, B-cell-depleted T cells, or PBMCs.

In the original processing: Scientists estimated how many nucleated cells there were by amplifying reference gene primers. Generated by immunoSEQ multiplex PCR, the TCRdb table keeps only in-frame clones and is missing some. The DNA was the basis for D and trimming; V, J and clone size are from that table. The sample lists about 240,000 clones; around 79% were seen once. The CDR3 covers 19 residues. V dropped 0 bases and J dropped 1; count of bases not matched to a gene: 12. Germline loops: CDR1 LGHDT, CDR2 YNNKEL (reference sequence). The chain couples TRBV3-1 (or the pseudogene TRBV3-2) to TRBJ1-3; 7 bases are a match to TRBD1. The specimen was peripheral blood. This clonotype was sampled from an elderly woman with acute or convalescent COVID-19. The CDR3 region is CASSQERNTEGASGNTIYF. For the CDR3, the DNA is TGTGCCAGCAGCCAAGAAAGGAATACGGAGGGGGCGTCTGGAAACACCATATATTTT.